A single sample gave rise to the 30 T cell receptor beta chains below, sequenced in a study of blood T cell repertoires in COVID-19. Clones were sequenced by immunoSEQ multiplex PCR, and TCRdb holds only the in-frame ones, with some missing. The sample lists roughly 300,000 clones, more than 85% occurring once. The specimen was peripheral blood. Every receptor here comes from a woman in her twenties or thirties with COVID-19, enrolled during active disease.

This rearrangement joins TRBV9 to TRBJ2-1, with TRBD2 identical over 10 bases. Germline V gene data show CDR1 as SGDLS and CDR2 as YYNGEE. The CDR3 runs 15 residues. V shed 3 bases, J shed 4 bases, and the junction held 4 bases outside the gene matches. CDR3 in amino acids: CASSEQLAGYNEQFF. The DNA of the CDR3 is TGTGCCAGCAGCGAGCAACTAGCGGGGTACAATGAGCAGTTCTTC.

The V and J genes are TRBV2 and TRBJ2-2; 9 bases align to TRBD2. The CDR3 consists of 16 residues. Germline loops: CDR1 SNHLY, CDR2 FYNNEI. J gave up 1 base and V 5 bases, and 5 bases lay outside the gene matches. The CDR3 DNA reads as TGTGCCAGCAGTTCAATGACTAGCGGGAACACCGGGGAGCTGTTTTTT. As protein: CASSSMTSGNTGELFF. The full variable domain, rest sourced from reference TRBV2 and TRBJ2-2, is EPEVTQTPSHQVTQMGQEVILRCVPISNHLYFYWYRQILGQKVEFLVSFYNNEISEKSEIFDDQFSVERPDGSNFTLKIRSTKLEDSAMYFCASSSMTSGNTGELFFGEGSRLTVL.

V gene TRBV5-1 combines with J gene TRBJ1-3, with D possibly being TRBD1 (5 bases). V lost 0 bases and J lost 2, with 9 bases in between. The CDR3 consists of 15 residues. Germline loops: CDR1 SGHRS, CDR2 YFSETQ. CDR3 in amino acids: CASSLALGAGNTIYF. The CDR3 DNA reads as TGCGCCAGCAGCTTGGCCTTAGGGGCTGGAAACACCATATATTTT.

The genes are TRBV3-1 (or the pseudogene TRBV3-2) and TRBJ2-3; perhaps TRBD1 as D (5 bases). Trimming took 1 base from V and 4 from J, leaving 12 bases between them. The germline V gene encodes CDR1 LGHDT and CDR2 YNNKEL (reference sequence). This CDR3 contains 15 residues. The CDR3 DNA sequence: TGTGCCAGCAGCCAAGTGGCAGGGTGGGCAGATACGCAGTATTTT. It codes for CASSQVAGWADTQYF.

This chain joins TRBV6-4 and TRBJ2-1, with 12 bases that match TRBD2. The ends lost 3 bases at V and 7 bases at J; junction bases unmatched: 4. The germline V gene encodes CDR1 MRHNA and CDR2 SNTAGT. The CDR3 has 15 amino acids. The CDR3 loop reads CASSERLAGGNEQFF. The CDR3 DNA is TGTGCCAGCAGTGAGCGGCTAGCGGGAGGGAATGAGCAGTTCTTC.

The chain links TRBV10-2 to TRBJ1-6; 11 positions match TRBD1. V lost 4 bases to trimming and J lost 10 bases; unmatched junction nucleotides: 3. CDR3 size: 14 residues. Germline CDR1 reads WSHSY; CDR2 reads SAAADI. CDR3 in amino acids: CASSGTGGKSPLHF. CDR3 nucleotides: TGCGCCAGCAGTGGGACAGGGGGCAAGTCACCCCTCCACTTT.

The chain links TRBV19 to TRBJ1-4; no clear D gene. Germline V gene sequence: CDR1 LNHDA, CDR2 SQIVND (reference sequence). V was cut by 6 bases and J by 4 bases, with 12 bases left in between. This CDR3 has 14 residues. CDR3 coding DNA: TGTGCCAGTAGGCAAACGGGGATTAATGAAAAACTGTTTTTT. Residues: CASRQTGINEKLFF.

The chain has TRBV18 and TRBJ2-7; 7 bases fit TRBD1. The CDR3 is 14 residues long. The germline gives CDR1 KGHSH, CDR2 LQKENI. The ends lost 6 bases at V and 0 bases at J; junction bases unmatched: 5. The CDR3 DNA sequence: TGTGCCAGCTCTCCGGGACAGAGCTCCTACGAGCAGTACTTC. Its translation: CASSPGQSSYEQYF. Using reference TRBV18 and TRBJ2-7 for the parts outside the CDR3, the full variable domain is NAGVMQNPRHLVRRRGQEARLRCSPMKGHSHVYWYRQLPEEGLKFMVYLQKENIIDESGMPKERFSAEFPKEGPSILRIQQVVRGDSAAYFCASSPGQSSYEQYFGPGTRLTVT.

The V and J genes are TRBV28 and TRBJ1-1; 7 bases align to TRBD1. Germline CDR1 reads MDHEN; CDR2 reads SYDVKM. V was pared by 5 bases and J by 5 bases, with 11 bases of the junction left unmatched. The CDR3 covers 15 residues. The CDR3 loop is CASSNRGGIVTEAFF. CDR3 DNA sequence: TGTGCCAGCAGTAACAGGGGAGGAATCGTAACTGAAGCTTTCTTT.

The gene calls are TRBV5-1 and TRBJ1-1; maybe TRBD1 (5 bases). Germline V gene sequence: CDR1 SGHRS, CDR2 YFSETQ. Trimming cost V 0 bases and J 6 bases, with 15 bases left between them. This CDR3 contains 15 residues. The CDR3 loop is CASSLETGWFAEAFF. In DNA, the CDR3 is TGCGCCAGCAGCTTGGAAACAGGTTGGTTCGCTGAAGCTTTCTTT.

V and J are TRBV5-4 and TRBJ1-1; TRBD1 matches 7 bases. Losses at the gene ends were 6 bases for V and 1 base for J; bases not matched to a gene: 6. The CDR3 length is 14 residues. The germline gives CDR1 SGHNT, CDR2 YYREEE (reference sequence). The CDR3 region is CASTPWTGNTEAFF. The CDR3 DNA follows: TGTGCCAGCACCCCCTGGACAGGGAACACTGAAGCTTTCTTT.

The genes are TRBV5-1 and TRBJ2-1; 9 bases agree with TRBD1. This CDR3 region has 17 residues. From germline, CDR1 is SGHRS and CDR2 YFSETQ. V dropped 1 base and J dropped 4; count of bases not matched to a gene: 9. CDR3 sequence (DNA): TGCGCCAGCAGCTTGATTCCGCCGGGACAGGGTTACAATGAGCAGTTCTTC. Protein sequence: CASSLIPPGQGYNEQFF. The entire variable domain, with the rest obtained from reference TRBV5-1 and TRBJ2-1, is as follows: KAGVTQTPRYLIKTRGQQVTLSCSPISGHRSVSWYQQTPGQGLQFLFEYFSETQRNKGNFPGRFSGRQFSNSRSEMNVSTLELGDSALYLCASSLIPPGQGYNEQFFGPGTRLTVL.

The CDR3 sequence is CASSLPTFNQPQHF. CDR3 coding DNA: TGTGCCAGCAGCCTCCCCACTTTCAATCAGCCCCAGCATTTT. V usage is TRBV28 and J usage is TRBJ1-5, with D unclear. This CDR3 contains 14 residues. Germline assignment: CDR1 MDHEN and CDR2 SYDVKM. The V end was cut by 6 bases, the J end by 3 bases, with 12 bases between.

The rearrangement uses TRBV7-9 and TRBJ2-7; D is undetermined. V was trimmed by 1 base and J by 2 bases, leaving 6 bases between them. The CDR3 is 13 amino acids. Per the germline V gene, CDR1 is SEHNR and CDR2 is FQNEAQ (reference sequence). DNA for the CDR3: TGTGCCAGCAGCTTAGACACTACCTACGAGCAGTACTTC. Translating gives CASSLDTTYEQYF.

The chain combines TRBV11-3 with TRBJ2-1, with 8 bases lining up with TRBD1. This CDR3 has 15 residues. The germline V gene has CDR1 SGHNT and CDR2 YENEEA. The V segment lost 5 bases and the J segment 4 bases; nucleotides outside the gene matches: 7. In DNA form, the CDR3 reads TGTGCCAGCAGCCCCGGGACAGGAGGATACAATGAGCAGTTCTTC. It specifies CASSPGTGGYNEQFF.

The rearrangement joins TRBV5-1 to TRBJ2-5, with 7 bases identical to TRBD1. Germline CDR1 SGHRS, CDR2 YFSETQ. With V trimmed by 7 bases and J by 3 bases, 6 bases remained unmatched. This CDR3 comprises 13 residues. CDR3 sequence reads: CASSGTDKETQYF. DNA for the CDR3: TGCGCCAGCTCCGGGACAGACAAAGAGACCCAGTACTTC.

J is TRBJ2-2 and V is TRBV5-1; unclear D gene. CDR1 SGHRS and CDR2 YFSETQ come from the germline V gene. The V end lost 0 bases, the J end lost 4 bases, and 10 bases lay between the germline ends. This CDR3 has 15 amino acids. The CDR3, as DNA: TGCGCCAGCAGCTTGGCGGAGAAAACCACCGGGGAGCTGTTTTTT. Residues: CASSLAEKTTGELFF.

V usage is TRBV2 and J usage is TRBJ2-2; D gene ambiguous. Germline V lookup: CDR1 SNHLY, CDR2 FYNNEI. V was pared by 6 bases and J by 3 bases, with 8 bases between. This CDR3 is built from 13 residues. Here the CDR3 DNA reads TGTGCCAGCAGGATTGAGGACACCGGGGAGCTGTTTTTT. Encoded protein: CASRIEDTGELFF.

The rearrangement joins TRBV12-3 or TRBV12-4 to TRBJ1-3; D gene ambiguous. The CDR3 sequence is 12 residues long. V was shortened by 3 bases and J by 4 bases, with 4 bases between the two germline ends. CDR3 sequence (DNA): TGTGCCAGCAGTTTGCGAGGAAACACCATATATTTT. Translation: CASSLRGNTIYF.

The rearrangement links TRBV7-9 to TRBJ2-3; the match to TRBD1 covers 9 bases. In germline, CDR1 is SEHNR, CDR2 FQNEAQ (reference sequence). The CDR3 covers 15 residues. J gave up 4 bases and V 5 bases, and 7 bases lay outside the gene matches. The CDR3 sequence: CASSTGQGTADTQYF. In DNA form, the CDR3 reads TGTGCCAGCAGCACCGGACAGGGGACCGCAGATACGCAGTATTTT.

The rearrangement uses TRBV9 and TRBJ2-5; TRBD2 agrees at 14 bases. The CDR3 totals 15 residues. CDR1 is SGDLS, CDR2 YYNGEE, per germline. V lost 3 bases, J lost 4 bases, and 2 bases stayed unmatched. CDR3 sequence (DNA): TGTGCCAGCAGCGGGGGGACTAGCGGGAGAGAGACCCAGTACTTC. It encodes CASSGGTSGRETQYF.

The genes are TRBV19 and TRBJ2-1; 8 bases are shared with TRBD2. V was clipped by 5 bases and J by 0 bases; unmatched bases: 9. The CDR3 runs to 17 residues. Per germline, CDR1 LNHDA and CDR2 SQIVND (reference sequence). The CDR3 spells CASSAPSGPSSYNEQFF. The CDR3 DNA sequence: TGTGCCAGTAGTGCACCTAGCGGGCCGAGCTCCTACAATGAGCAGTTCTTC.

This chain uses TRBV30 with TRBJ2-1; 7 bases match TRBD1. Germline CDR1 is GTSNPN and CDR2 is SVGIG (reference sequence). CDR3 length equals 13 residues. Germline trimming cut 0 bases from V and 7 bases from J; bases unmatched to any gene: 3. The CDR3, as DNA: TGTGCCTGGAGTGTAGGGGGCATTAATGAGCAGTTCTTC. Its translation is CAWSVGGINEQFF.

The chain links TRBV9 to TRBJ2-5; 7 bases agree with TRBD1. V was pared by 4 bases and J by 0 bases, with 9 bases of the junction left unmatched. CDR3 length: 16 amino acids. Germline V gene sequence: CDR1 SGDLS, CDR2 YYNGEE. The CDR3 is CASSKLGGGNQETQYF. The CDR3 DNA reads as TGTGCCAGCAGCAAACTAGGGGGCGGAAACCAAGAGACCCAGTACTTC.

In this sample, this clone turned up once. The CDR3 bases are TGCGCCAGCAGCTTGGACACCTCTAATTCACCCCTCCACTTT. As protein: CASSLDTSNSPLHF. V and J are TRBV5-1 and TRBJ1-6; D gene uncertain. The CDR3 is 14 amino acids. Looked up from germline, CDR1 is SGHRS and CDR2 is YFSETQ. V lost 0 bases and J lost 6, with 7 bases in between.

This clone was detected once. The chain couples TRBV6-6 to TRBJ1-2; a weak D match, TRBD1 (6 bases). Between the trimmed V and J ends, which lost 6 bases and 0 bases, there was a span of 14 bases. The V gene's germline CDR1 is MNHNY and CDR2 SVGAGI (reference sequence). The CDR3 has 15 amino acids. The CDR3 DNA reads TGTGCCAGCAGCCACGGGACATATACTAACTATGGCTACACCTTC. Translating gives CASSHGTYTNYGYTF.

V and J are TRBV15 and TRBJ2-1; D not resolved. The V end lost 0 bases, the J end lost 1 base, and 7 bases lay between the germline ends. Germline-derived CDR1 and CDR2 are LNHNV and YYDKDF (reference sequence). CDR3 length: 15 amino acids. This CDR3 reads CATSRDLRSYNEQFF. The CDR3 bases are TGTGCCACCAGCAGAGATTTACGGTCCTACAATGAGCAGTTCTTC.

The CDR3 DNA is TGTGCCAGCAGTCGCTCGCAGGGGGTGGCCAATCAGCCCCAGCATTTT. As protein: CASSRSQGVANQPQHF. V is TRBV27 and J is TRBJ1-5, with 7 nucleotides matching TRBD1. This CDR3 contains 16 residues. Germline-derived CDR1 and CDR2 are MNHEY and SMNVEV (reference sequence). Trimming took 5 bases from V and 3 from J; bases not matched to a gene: 10.

CDR3 sequence reads: CASSRIYEQYF. The CDR3 DNA is TGTGCCAGCAGCAGGATTTACGAGCAGTACTTC. J is TRBJ2-7 and V is TRBV28, with no clear D. This CDR3 contains 11 residues. Germline V CDR1 and CDR2: MDHEN, SYDVKM. V lost 6 bases and J 4 bases, leaving 7 bases between the germline ends.

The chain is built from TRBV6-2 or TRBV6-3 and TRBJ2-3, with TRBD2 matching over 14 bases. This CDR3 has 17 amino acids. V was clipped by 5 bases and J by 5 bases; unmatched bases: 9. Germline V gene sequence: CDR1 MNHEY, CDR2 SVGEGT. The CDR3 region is CASSTGTSGRGGDTQYF. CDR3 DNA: TGTGCCAGCAGTACCGGGACTAGCGGGAGAGGGGGAGATACGCAGTATTTT.